Each of the 5 T cell receptor beta chains below was sequenced from the same sample in a study of T cell changes during pregnancy in multiple sclerosis. The data were produced by immunoSEQ multiplex PCR, yet TCRdb's version contains in-frame clones alone and is incomplete. The sample has around 57,000 clones, approximately 92% seen once. The starting material was CD4+ T cells from peripheral blood mononuclear cells, obtained after pregnancy. The receptor set was obtained from a female donor in good health, enrolled as a control in a pregnancy study.

V gene TRBV5-1 combines with J gene TRBJ1-2; tentative D call: TRBD1 (5 bases). CDR1 is SGHRS, CDR2 YFSETQ, per germline. V dropped 1 base and J dropped 0 bases, with 7 bases sitting between them. CDR3 length equals 14 residues. In DNA form, the CDR3 reads TGCGCCAGCAGCTTGAGACAGTCTAACTATGGCTACACCTTC. It translates to CASSLRQSNYGYTF.

The chain is built from TRBV5-1 and TRBJ1-1; D is ambiguous. CDR3 size: 16 residues. With 0 bases removed from V and 4 bases from J, the gap between germline ends came to 16 bases. From germline, CDR1 is SGHRS and CDR2 YFSETQ. CDR3 protein: CASSLEVGLMVTEAFF. In DNA form, the CDR3 reads TGCGCCAGCAGCTTGGAAGTGGGCCTCATGGTCACTGAAGCTTTCTTT. Variable domain in full (rest from reference TRBV5-1 and TRBJ1-1): KAGVTQTPRYLIKTRGQQVTLSCSPISGHRSVSWYQQTPGQGLQFLFEYFSETQRNKGNFPGRFSGRQFSNSRSEMNVSTLELGDSALYLCASSLEVGLMVTEAFFGQGTRLTVV.

The chain uses TRBV7-3 and TRBJ1-3; D ambiguous. Germline lookup yields CDR1 SGHTA and CDR2 FQGTGA. CDR3 size: 13 residues. Trimming cost V 6 bases and J 0 bases, with 6 bases left between them. The CDR3, as DNA: TGTGCCAGCAGGCCTAGCTCTGGAAACACCATATATTTT. Its protein product is CASRPSSGNTIYF.

The chain joins TRBV4-3 to TRBJ1-2; 8 bases agree with TRBD1. Losses at the gene ends were 2 bases for V and 7 bases for J; bases not matched to a gene: 6. The CDR3 runs 14 residues. CDR1 and CDR2 from the germline V gene are LGHNA and YSLEER. DNA for the CDR3: TGCGCCAGCAGCCAACTTCAGGGGGCTGGTGGCTACACCTTC. Translating gives CASSQLQGAGGYTF.

Only a few counts were recorded for this clone. This sequence joins TRBV5-4 and TRBJ2-7; D might be TRBD2 (5 bases). Looked up from germline, CDR1 is SGHNT and CDR2 is YYREEE (reference sequence). V was pared by 0 bases and J by 6 bases, with 10 bases between. There are 13 residues in the CDR3. The DNA for the CDR3 is TGTGCCAGCAGCTTGGACACGGCGGGCGAGCAGTACTTC. This translates into CASSLDTAGEQYF.